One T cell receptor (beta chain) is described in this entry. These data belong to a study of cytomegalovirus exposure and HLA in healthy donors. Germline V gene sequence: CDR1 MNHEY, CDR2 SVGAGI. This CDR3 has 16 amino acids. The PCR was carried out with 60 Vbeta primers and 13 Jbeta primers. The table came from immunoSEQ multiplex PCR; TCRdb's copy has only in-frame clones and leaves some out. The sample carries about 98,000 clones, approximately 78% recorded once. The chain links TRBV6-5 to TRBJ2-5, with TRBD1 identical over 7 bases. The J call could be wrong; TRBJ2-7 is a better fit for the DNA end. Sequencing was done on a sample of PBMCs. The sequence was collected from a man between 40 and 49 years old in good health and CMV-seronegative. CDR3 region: CASSYRPGQSSYEQYF. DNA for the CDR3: TGTGCCAGCAGTTACCGGCCGGGACAGAGCTCCTACGAGCAGTACTTC.